Presented here are 19 T cell receptor beta chains from one specimen sequenced in a study of T cell responses to AZD1222 COVID-19 vaccine. Data came from immunoSEQ multiplex PCR; TCRdb stores just in-frame clones and leaves some out. The sample carries about 150,000 clones, around 85% recorded once. The sample here was peripheral blood, taken after recovery from COVID-19. Source of these receptors: an adult who had recovered from COVID-19.

This clone was observed a few times. The genes are TRBV2 and TRBJ1-1; possible D gene TRBD1, 6 bases. Per the germline V gene, CDR1 is SNHLY and CDR2 is FYNNEI. The CDR3 contains 12 residues. Trimming cost V 8 bases and J 5 bases, with 12 bases left between them. CDR3 residues: CASESTGTEAFF. CDR3 in DNA: TGTGCCAGCGAGAGTACAGGGACTGAAGCTTTCTTT. Full variable domain (remainder filled in from reference TRBV2 and TRBJ1-1): EPEVTQTPSHQVTQMGQEVILRCVPISNHLYFYWYRQILGQKVEFLVSFYNNEISEKSEIFDDQFSVERPDGSNFTLKIRSTKLEDSAMYFCASESTGTEAFFGQGTRLTVV.

The V gene is TRBV29-1, the J gene TRBJ2-7; D possibly matches TRBD1 or TRBD2 (6 bases each). Germline CDR1 SQVTM, CDR2 ANQGSEA. The V gene lost 7 bases and the J gene lost 9 bases, with 22 bases spanning the gap. The CDR3 length is 13 residues. DNA of the CDR3: TGCAGCGCTGGACAGTCGGGGGCAAATGGGCAGTACTTC. Its translation: CSAGQSGANGQYF.

The chain joins TRBV7-2 to TRBJ2-1; no reliable D call. V gave up 6 bases and J gave up 16 bases, with 19 bases separating them. Germline assignment: CDR1 SGHTA and CDR2 FQGNSA. The CDR3 contains 12 residues. Written as DNA, the CDR3 is TGTGCCAGCAGTTTCCGGGCCAGAGGTCTTTTCTTC. As protein: CASSFRARGLFF.

This chain connects TRBV28 to TRBJ1-2, with TRBD1 as a possible D gene (6 bases). The CDR3 runs 12 residues. Trimming stripped 5 bases from V and 4 bases from J, with 8 bases between. Germline loops: CDR1 MDHEN, CDR2 SYDVKM. The CDR3 DNA follows: TGTGCCAGCAGTCGGACAGCCTATGGCTACACCTTC. Its translation is CASSRTAYGYTF.

The table lists this clone with a few counts. The germline gene is not matched at one end of the junction; a read error may be the cause. This rearrangement joins TRBV12-3 or TRBV12-4 to TRBJ2-3; 8 nucleotides line up with TRBD2. The CDR3 runs 11 residues. In nucleotides, the CDR3 is TGTGCCAGCAGTTATATAGCGGGATCCCATTTT. Encoded protein: CASSYIAGSHF.

The chain is built from TRBV25-1 and TRBJ1-2; 8 nucleotides agree with TRBD1. The CDR3 contains 14 residues. The germline V gene has CDR1 MGHDK and CDR2 SYGVNS. Trimming cost V 6 bases and J 0 bases; bases outside gene matches: 3. CDR3 residues: CASSWTGTNYGYTF. CDR3 DNA sequence: TGTGCCAGCAGCTGGACAGGGACTAACTATGGCTACACCTTC.

CDR3 nucleotides: TGTGCCAGCAGCCAAGAGGAGGGGGTAATCGGTGGGGCCAACGTCCTGACTTTC. Translating gives CASSQEEGVIGGANVLTF. The chain couples TRBV3-1 (or the pseudogene TRBV3-2) to TRBJ2-6, with D tentatively TRBD1 or TRBD2 (6 bases each). Trimming removed 0 bases from V and 3 bases from J, with 15 bases in between. This CDR3 is built from 18 residues. In germline, CDR1 is LGHDT, CDR2 YNNKEL (reference sequence).

J is TRBJ2-7 and V is TRBV3-1 (or the pseudogene TRBV3-2); D may match TRBD1 or TRBD2 (5 bases each). The CDR3 covers 14 residues. Trimming took off 4 bases at V and 3 bases at J, with 13 bases between the two ends. The germline gives CDR1 LGHDT, CDR2 YNNKEL (reference sequence). Here the CDR3 reads CASSPEGSGYEQYF. In nucleotides, the CDR3 is TGTGCCAGCAGCCCCGAGGGGAGCGGCTACGAGCAGTACTTC.

The gene calls are TRBV10-1 and TRBJ1-3; D unresolved. The germline V gene has CDR1 WNHNN and CDR2 SYGVQD (reference sequence). The V end lost 3 bases, the J end lost 0 bases, and 3 bases lay between the germline ends. The CDR3 has 13 residues. CDR3 in DNA: TGCGCCAGCAGTGAAGACTCTGGAAACACCATATATTTT. As protein: CASSEDSGNTIYF.

The genes are TRBV28 and TRBJ2-1, with 10 bases that match TRBD1. There are 16 residues in the CDR3. Per the germline V gene, CDR1 is MDHEN and CDR2 is SYDVKM. The J segment lost 4 bases and the V segment lost 2 bases, leaving 5 bases of the junction unmatched. CDR3 sequence: CASSLIGTGEYNEQFF. CDR3 in DNA: TGTGCCAGCAGTTTAATTGGGACAGGGGAGTACAATGAGCAGTTCTTC.

In nucleotides, the CDR3 is TGTGCCAGCAGCCAAAGAGTGGGTGGGTTCGGCACAGATACGCAGTATTTT. Translation: CASSQRVGGFGTDTQYF. The chain has TRBV7-3 and TRBJ2-3; D is undetermined. From germline, CDR1 is SGHTA and CDR2 FQGTGA. There are 17 residues in the CDR3. V lost 5 bases to trimming and J lost 1 base, with 19 bases between them.

The sample holds one count of this clone. This chain joins TRBV29-1 and TRBJ2-1, with D perhaps matching TRBD2 (5 bases). Germline-derived CDR1 and CDR2 are SQVTM and ANQGSEA. Trimming cost V 6 bases and J 6 bases, with 18 bases left between them. The CDR3 has 14 amino acids. This CDR3 reads CSVGLPPEGNEQFF. In DNA form, the CDR3 reads TGCAGCGTAGGACTCCCACCTGAGGGCAATGAGCAGTTCTTC.

The sample holds one count of this clone. The chain uses TRBV21-1 and TRBJ1-1. TRBV21-1 is listed as a pseudogene. CDR3 size: 13 residues. The chain's CDR3 is CASSKGTRDEAFF. In DNA form, the CDR3 reads TGTGCCAGCAGCAAAGGGACTCGAGATGAAGCTTTCTTT.

This chain links TRBV24-1 with TRBJ1-2; 10 bases match TRBD1. Looked up from germline, CDR1 is KGHDR and CDR2 is SFDVKD. V gave up 6 bases and J gave up 2 bases; unmatched junction bases: 11. The CDR3 is made up of 17 amino acids. The CDR3 nucleotides are TGTGCCACCAGTAGCCGGACAGGGGGGGGAGGCAACTATGGCTACACCTTC. Protein sequence: CATSSRTGGGGNYGYTF.

This clone is a singleton in its sample. The J gene is TRBJ2-1, the V gene TRBV29-1; D unresolved. V lost 8 bases and J 3 bases, leaving 8 bases between the germline ends. CDR1 SQVTM and CDR2 ANQGSEA come from the germline V gene. This CDR3 region has 11 residues. The CDR3 sequence: CSLWGYNEQFF. The DNA of the CDR3 is TGCAGCCTCTGGGGCTACAATGAGCAGTTCTTC.

The chain recombines TRBV3-1 (or the pseudogene TRBV3-2) with TRBJ2-4; tentatively, D is TRBD1 (6 bases). Trimming cost V 4 bases and J 1 base, with 20 bases left between them. The CDR3 runs 18 residues. Germline lookup yields CDR1 LGHDT and CDR2 YNNKEL (reference sequence). Written as DNA, the CDR3 is TGTGCCAGCAGCCTCCCCAGGGGTCTCCAGCCGGCCAAAAACATTCAGTACTTC. It is translated as CASSLPRGLQPAKNIQYF.

This clone showed up just once. This chain connects TRBV12-3 or TRBV12-4 to TRBJ2-7; TRBD1 matches at 9 bases. Germline trimming cut 6 bases from V and 2 bases from J; bases unmatched to any gene: 2. The CDR3 is made up of 13 amino acids. This CDR3 is CASRRTGAYEQYF. CDR3 sequence (DNA): TGTGCCAGCAGGAGGACAGGGGCCTACGAGCAGTACTTC.

V is TRBV29-1 and J is TRBJ1-1; D uncertain. Germline assignment: CDR1 SQVTM and CDR2 ANQGSEA. The CDR3 covers 14 residues. Trimming left V 8 bases short and J 6 bases short, with 22 bases between. CDR3 sequence: CSSSRRGDGAEAFF. CDR3 in DNA: TGCAGCTCCAGCCGCCGCGGGGATGGGGCTGAAGCTTTCTTT.

The genes are TRBV3-1 (or the pseudogene TRBV3-2) and TRBJ2-2, with D unclear. This CDR3 region has 14 residues. The V gene lost 4 bases and the J gene lost 0 bases, with 6 bases spanning the gap. Per the germline V gene, CDR1 is LGHDT and CDR2 is YNNKEL (reference sequence). In nucleotides, the CDR3 is TGTGCCAGCAGCCTTTCCGCGAACACCGGGGAGCTGTTTTTT. Amino acids: CASSLSANTGELFF.